The following is a T cell receptor beta chain sequence with its context. The antigen remains unidentified. Researchers report isolating at least 6.5 million PBMCs per sample. The sample comes from a study of blood T cells in healthy people across ages. Notes on the study in general: Long-lived and aged donors differed, with more naive CD4+ cells and higher diversity in the long-lived. Expanded clonotype changes were possibly confounded by unknown donor CMV status.

Next came a second PCR, run for about 6 to 12 cycles, which used a sample-barcoded 5' primer along with a J-beta primer mix. TCRdb redid the calling of the 5' RACE reads with MiXCR, one entry per CDR3 protein. The table lists more than 650,000 distinct CDR3 sequences, about 20% of them singletons, with about 20% in the top ten. Germline CDR1 and CDR2: SGHNT and YENEEA. This CDR3 spans 14 amino acids. The chain joins TRBV11-3 to TRBJ2-5; D unresolved. The end of the DNA aligns better with TRBJ2-1, so the J call may be wrong. Sequenced input: blood. This TCR came from a man in his 70s in good health. The CDR3 is CASSLNQADNEQFF. The DNA of the CDR3 is TGTGCCAGCAGCTTAAACCAGGCTGACAATGAGCAGTTCTTC.